This note documents a single TCR beta chain sequence. This record belongs to a study of control samples from healthy donors and cancer patients. Using immunoSEQ multiplex PCR, the repertoire was profiled, and TCRdb retains in-frame clones only, with some absent. The sample has more than 95,000 clones, 83% seen once. Germline lookup yields CDR1 LGHNA and CDR2 YNFKEQ. This CDR3 spans 17 amino acids. Unmatched junction bases numbered 11, after V lost 2 bases and J lost 9 bases. Sample: blood. This chain links TRBV4-2 with TRBJ2-2; TRBD2 matches 11 bases. The receptor's source is a woman between 50 and 59 years old in good health. CDR3 protein: CASSQSRLAGTYRELFF. The CDR3 DNA sequence: TGTGCCAGCAGCCAATCGAGACTAGCGGGAACCTACCGGGAGCTGTTTTTT.